This TCR beta chain was identified in a study of blood T cell repertoires in COVID-19. Generated by immunoSEQ multiplex PCR, the TCRdb table keeps only in-frame clones and is missing some. The repertoire holds about 310,000 clones, with around 91% as singletons. Germline CDR1 reads KGHSH; CDR2 reads LQKENI. The CDR3 totals 14 residues. Trimming stripped 6 bases from V and 1 base from J, with 12 bases between. The V call is TRBV18, the J call TRBJ1-1; D call uncertain. The sample comprised PBMCs or T cells enriched from blood (not recorded which). The clonotype originates from a woman under 30 with acute COVID-19. The CDR3 is CASSPGEGNTEAFF. CDR3 nucleotides: TGTGCCAGCTCCCCTGGAGAGGGGAACACTGAAGCTTTCTTT.